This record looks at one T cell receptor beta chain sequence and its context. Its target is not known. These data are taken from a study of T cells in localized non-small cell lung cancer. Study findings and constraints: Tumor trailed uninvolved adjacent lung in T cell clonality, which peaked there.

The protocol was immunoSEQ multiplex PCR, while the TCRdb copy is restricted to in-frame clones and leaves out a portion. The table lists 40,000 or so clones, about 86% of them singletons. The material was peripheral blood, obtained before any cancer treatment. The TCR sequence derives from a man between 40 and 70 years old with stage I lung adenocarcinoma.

The CDR3 DNA follows: TGTGCCAGTAGTATGGGGGGAAGGTATCAGCCCCAGCATTTT. Protein: CASSMGGRYQPQHF. J is TRBJ1-5 and V is TRBV19; D possibly corresponds to TRBD1 (5 bases). Germline assignment: CDR1 LNHDA and CDR2 SQIVND (reference sequence). This CDR3 is built from 14 residues. The germline V and J ends were trimmed by 3 bases and 5 bases, with 11 bases remaining between them.